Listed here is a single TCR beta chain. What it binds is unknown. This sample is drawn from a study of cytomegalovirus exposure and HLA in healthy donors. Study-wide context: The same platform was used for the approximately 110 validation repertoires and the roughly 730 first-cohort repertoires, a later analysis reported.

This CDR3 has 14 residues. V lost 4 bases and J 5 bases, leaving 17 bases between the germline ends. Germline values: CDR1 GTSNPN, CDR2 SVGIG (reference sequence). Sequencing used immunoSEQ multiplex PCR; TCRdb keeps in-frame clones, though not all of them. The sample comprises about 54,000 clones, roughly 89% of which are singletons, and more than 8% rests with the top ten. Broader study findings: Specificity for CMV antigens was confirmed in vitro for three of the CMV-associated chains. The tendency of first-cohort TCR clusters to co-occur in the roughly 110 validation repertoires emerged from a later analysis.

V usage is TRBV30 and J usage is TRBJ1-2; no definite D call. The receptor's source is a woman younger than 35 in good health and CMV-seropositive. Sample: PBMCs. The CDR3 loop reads CAWKPSAIYYGYTF. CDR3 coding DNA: TGTGCCTGGAAACCTTCCGCAATCTATTATGGCTACACCTTC.